The 2 T cell receptor beta chains presented below share a single source sample, sequenced in a study of blood T cell repertoires in COVID-19 (dated by TCRdb to the early 2020s). Libraries were constructed by the immunoSEQ multiplex PCR assay. The table was pulled from immuneACCESS by TCRdb, which kept in-frame rearrangements only. Such tables lose some clones; where checked, under half of the loss comes from unresolved V genes, and the rest has no known cause. Present in this sample are approximately 230,000 clones, approximately 82% of which were seen just once. The ten top clones hold about 15% of the sample. Sequenced: PBMCs or T cells enriched from blood (not recorded which). The receptors shown here come from a man aged 40-49 years who had recovered from COVID-19.

This sequence joins TRBV24-1 and TRBJ2-1; D call uncertain. V dropped 2 bases and J dropped 6 bases, with 10 bases sitting between them. Germline V lookup: CDR1 KGHDR, CDR2 SFDVKD. The CDR3 extends over 14 amino acids. CDR3: CATSDSTPSNEQFF. The CDR3 nucleotides read TGTGCCACCAGTGATTCCACCCCTAGCAATGAGCAGTTCTTC.

The chain links TRBV4-1 to TRBJ1-4; TRBD1 might be the D (6 bases). V lost 4 bases and J lost 7, with 16 bases in between. This CDR3 region has 15 residues. Germline V gene lookup returns CDR1 MGHRA and CDR2 YSYEKL. The CDR3 loop is CASSLRGAQIEKLFF. CDR3 nucleotides: TGCGCCAGCAGCCTTCGGGGGGCGCAGATTGAAAAACTGTTTTTT.